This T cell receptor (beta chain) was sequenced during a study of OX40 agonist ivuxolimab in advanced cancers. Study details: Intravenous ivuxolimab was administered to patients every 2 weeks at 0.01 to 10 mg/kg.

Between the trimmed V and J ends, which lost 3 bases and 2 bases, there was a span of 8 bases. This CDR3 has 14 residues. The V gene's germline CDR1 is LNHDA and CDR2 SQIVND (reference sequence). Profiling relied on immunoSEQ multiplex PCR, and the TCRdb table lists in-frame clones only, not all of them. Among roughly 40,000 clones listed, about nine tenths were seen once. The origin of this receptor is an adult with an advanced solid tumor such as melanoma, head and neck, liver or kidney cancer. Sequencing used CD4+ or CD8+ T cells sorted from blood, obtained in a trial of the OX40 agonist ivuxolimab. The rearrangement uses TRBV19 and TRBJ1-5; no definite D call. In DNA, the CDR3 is TGTGCCAGTAGTATGGCAGAAGGCAATCAGCCCCAGCATTTT. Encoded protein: CASSMAEGNQPQHF.